One and the same sample provided the 8 T cell receptor beta chains below, sequenced in a study of blood T cell repertoires in COVID-19. Clones were sequenced by immunoSEQ multiplex PCR, and TCRdb holds only the in-frame ones, with some missing. Found here are approximately 120,000 clones, 85% of them singletons; the top ten hold 25% to 30%. The sequenced sample consisted of peripheral blood. These TCRs come from a woman of 80 years or more with acute or convalescent COVID-19.

V gene TRBV2 combines with J gene TRBJ1-1; TRBD1 aligns across 8 bases. CDR3 size: 16 residues. Germline V gene lookup returns CDR1 SNHLY and CDR2 FYNNEI. V was pared by 9 bases and J by 0 bases, with 12 bases of the junction left unmatched. The CDR3 loop reads CARAQGTGLMNTEAFF. CDR3 sequence (DNA): TGTGCCAGGGCCCAGGGGACAGGCCTTATGAACACTGAAGCTTTCTTT.

The rearrangement joins TRBV19 to TRBJ2-3, with D possibly TRBD2 on 5 matching bases. Trimming left V 7 bases short and J 2 bases short, with 10 bases between. This CDR3 is 13 amino acids long. Germline-derived CDR1 and CDR2 are LNHDA and SQIVND (reference sequence). The CDR3 sequence: CASNYGNTDTQYF. The CDR3 bases are TGTGCCAGTAATTACGGGAACACAGATACGCAGTATTTT.

The V gene is TRBV3-1 (or the pseudogene TRBV3-2), the J gene TRBJ1-2; 7 bases line up with TRBD1. The length of the CDR3 is 15 residues. V shed 2 bases and J 4 bases; nucleotides not matched to a gene: 7. Germline assignment: CDR1 LGHDT and CDR2 YNNKEL (reference sequence). The chain's CDR3 is CASSQFDRDPYGYTF. CDR3 DNA sequence: TGTGCCAGCAGCCAATTCGACAGGGACCCCTATGGCTACACCTTC.

The chain is built from TRBV11-3 and TRBJ2-7, with 7 positions matching TRBD1. J was trimmed by 3 bases and V by 3 bases; bases with no gene match: 8. The CDR3 extends over 15 amino acids. The germline V gene encodes CDR1 SGHNT and CDR2 YENEEA. The CDR3 coding sequence is TGTGCCAGCAGCTTTACCGGGACAGCCATCTACGAGCAGTACTTC. It codes for CASSFTGTAIYEQYF.

In its sample, this clone was seen a few times. The chain links TRBV6-5 to TRBJ2-3; 9 bases fit TRBD2. The germline gives CDR1 MNHEY, CDR2 SVGAGI. The CDR3 spans 14 residues. J gave up 6 bases and V 6 bases, and 7 bases lay outside the gene matches. The CDR3 loop reads CASRNSGGVDTQYF. CDR3 nucleotide sequence: TGTGCCAGCAGGAATAGCGGGGGAGTTGATACGCAGTATTTT.

The V gene is TRBV20-1, the J gene TRBJ1-3; 7 bases are shared with TRBD1. The germline V gene encodes CDR1 DFQATT and CDR2 SNEGSKA (reference sequence). Trimming removed 3 bases from V and 0 bases from J; junction bases left unmatched: 2. The CDR3 has 14 amino acids. The CDR3 region is CSASRQGSGNTIYF. The DNA of the CDR3 is TGCAGTGCTAGTCGACAGGGCTCTGGAAACACCATATATTTT.

The rearrangement uses TRBV7-2 and TRBJ2-5; D is perhaps TRBD2 (6 bases). The CDR3 contains 13 residues. V lost 6 bases, J lost 5 bases, and 13 bases lay in between. The germline gives CDR1 SGHTA, CDR2 FQGNSA. This CDR3 is CASSTGDVETQYF. The CDR3 nucleotides are TGTGCCAGCAGTACGGGGGACGTTGAGACCCAGTACTTC.

V usage is TRBV6-5 and J usage is TRBJ1-5, with D unclear. V was trimmed by 6 bases and J by 3 bases, leaving 12 bases between them. This CDR3 has 14 residues. The V gene's germline CDR1 is MNHEY and CDR2 SVGAGI. The CDR3 DNA is TGTGCCAGCAGATCGGGGTATGCCAATCAGCCCCAGCATTTT. Translated, it gives CASRSGYANQPQHF.